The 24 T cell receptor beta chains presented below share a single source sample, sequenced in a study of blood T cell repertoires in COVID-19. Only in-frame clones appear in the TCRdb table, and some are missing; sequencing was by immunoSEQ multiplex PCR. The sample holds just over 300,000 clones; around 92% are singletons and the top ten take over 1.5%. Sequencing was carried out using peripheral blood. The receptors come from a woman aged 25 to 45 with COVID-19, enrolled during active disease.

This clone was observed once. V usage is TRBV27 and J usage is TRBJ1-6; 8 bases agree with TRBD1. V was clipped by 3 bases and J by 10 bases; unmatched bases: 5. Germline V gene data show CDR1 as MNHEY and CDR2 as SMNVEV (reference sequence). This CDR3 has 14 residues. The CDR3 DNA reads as TGTGCCAGCAGTTTTTCAGGGGGCAACTCACCCCTCCACTTT. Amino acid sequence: CASSFSGGNSPLHF.

The CDR3, as DNA: TGTGCCAGCAGCCCGGACAGGGAGTATGGCTACACCTTC. Amino acids: CASSPDREYGYTF. The rearrangement uses TRBV7-2 and TRBJ1-2; 8 positions agree with TRBD1. V lost 5 bases, J lost 5 bases, and 4 bases stayed unmatched. The germline gives CDR1 SGHTA, CDR2 FQGNSA. The CDR3 loop spans 13 amino acids.

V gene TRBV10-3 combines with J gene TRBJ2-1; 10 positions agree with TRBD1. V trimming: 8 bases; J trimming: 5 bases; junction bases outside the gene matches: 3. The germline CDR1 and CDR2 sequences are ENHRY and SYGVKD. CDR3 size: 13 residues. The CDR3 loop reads CAIGDRGDNEQFF. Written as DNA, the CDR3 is TGTGCCATCGGGGACAGGGGAGACAATGAGCAGTTCTTC.

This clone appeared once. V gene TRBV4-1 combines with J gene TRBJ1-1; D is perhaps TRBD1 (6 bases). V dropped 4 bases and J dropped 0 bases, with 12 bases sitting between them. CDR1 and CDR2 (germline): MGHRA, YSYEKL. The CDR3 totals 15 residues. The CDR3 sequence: CASSLGGGMNTEAFF. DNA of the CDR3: TGCGCCAGCAGCCTCGGGGGGGGCATGAACACTGAAGCTTTCTTT.

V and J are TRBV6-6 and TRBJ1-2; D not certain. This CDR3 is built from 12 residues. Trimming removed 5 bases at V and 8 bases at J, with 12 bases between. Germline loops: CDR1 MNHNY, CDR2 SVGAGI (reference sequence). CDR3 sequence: CASSLLSGGYTF. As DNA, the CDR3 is TGTGCCAGCAGTCTCCTCTCGGGAGGCTACACCTTC.

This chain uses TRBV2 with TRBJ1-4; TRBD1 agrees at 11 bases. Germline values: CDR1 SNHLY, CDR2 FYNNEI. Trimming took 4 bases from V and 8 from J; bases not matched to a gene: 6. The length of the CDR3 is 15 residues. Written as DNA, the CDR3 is TGTGCCAGCAGTGTCACCGGGACAGGGGGAGAAAAACTGTTTTTT. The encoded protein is CASSVTGTGGEKLFF.

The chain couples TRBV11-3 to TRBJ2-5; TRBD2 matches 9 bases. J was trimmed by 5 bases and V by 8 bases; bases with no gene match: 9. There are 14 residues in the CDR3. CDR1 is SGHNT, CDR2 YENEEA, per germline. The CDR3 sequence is CASSPSGVRETQYF. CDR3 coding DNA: TGTGCCAGCTCACCTAGCGGGGTGAGGGAGACCCAGTACTTC.

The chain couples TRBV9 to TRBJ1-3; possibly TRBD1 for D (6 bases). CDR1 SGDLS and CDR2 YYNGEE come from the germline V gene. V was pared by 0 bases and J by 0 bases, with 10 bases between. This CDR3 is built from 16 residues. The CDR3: CASSVAGGSSGNTIYF. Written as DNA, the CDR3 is TGTGCCAGCAGCGTAGCTGGGGGCAGCTCTGGAAACACCATATATTTT.

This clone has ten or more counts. The CDR3 loop is CASSQGESGALHF. In DNA, the CDR3 is TGTGCCAGCAGCCAAGGGGAGTCCGGGGCCCTCCACTTT. The rearrangement links TRBV4-2 to TRBJ1-6; D not certain. This CDR3 has 13 residues. Between the trimmed V and J ends, which lost 1 base and 14 bases, there was a span of 12 bases. The germline V gene encodes CDR1 LGHNA and CDR2 YNFKEQ.

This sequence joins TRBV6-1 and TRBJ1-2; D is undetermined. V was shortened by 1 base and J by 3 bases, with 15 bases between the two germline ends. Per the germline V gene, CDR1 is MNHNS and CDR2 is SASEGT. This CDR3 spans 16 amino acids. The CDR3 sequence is CASSEGFGGQYYGYTF. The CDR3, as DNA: TGTGCCAGCAGTGAAGGGTTCGGAGGGCAGTACTATGGCTACACCTTC.

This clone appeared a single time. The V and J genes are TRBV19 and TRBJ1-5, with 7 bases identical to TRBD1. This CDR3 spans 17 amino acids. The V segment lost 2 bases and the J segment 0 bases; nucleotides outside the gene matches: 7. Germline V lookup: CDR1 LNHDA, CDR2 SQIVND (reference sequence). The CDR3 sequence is CASSIPPTGNSNQPQHF. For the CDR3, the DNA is TGTGCCAGTAGTATACCCCCGACAGGGAATAGCAATCAGCCCCAGCATTTT.

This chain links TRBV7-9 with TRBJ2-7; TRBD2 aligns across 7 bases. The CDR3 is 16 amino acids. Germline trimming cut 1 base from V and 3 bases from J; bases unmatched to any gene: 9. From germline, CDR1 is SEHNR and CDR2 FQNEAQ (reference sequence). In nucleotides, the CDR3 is TGTGCCAGCAGCTTAGGGGGTGGGACTAAGAACTACGAGCAGTACTTC. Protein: CASSLGGGTKNYEQYF.

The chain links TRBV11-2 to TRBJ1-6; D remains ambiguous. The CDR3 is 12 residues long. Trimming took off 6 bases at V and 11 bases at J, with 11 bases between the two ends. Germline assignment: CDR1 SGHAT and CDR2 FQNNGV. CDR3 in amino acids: CASRKQVAPLHF. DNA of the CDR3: TGTGCCAGCAGAAAACAAGTGGCACCCCTCCACTTT.

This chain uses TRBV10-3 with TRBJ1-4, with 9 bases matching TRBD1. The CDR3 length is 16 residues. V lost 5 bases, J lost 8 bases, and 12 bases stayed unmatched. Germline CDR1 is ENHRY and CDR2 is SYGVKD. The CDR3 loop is CAISNSDRGIREKLFF. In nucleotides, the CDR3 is TGTGCCATCAGTAACTCAGACAGGGGGATAAGAGAAAAACTGTTTTTT.

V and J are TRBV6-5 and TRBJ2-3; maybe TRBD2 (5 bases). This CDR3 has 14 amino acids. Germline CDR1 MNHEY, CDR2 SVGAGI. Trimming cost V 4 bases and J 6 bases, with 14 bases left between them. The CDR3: CASSSGLVTDTQYF. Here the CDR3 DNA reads TGTGCCAGCAGTTCCGGACTGGTGACGGATACGCAGTATTTT.

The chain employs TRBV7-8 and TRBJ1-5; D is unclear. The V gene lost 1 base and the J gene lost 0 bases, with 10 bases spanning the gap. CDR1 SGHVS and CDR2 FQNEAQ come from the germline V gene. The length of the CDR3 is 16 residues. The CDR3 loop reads CASSLDRSYSNQPQHF. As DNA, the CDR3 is TGTGCCAGCAGCTTAGATCGGAGTTATAGCAATCAGCCCCAGCATTTT.

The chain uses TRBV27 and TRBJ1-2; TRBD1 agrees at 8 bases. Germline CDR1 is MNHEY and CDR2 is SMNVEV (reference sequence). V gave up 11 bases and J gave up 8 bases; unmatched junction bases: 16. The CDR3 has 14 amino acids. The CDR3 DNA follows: TGTGCCTTTAGATCCCGGACAGGGTGGATCGGCTACACCTTC. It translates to CAFRSRTGWIGYTF.

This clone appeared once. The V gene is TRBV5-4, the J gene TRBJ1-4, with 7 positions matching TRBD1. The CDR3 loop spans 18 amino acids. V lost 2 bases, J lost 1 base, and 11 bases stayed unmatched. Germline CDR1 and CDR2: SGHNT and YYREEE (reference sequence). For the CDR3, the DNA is TGTGCCAGCAGCTTATCCTCCGGGACAGTAAGAACTAATGAAAAACTGTTTTTT. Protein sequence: CASSLSSGTVRTNEKLFF.

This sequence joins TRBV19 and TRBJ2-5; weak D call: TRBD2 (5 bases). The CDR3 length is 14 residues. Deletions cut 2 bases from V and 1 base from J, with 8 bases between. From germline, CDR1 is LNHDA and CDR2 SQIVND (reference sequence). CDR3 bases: TGTGCCAGTAGTATAACTAGGACCCAAGAGACCCAGTACTTC. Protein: CASSITRTQETQYF.

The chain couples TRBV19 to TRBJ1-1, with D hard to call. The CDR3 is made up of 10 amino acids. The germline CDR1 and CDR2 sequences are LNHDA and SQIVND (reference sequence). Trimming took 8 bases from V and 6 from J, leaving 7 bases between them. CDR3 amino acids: CASRGPEAFF. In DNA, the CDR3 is TGTGCCAGTCGAGGCCCTGAAGCTTTCTTT.

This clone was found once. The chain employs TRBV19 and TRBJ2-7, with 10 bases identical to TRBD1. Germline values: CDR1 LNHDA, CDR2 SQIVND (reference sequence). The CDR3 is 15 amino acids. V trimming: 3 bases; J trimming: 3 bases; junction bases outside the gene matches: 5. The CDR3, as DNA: TGTGCCAGTAGTATCGGGGGACAGGGGATCTACGAGCAGTACTTC. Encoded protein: CASSIGGQGIYEQYF. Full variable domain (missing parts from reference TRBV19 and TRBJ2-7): DGGITQSPKYLFRKEGQNVTLSCEQNLNHDAMYWYRQDPGQGLRLIYYSQIVNDFQKGDIAEGYSVSREKKESFPLTVTSAQKNPTAFYLCASSIGGQGIYEQYFGPGTRLTVT.

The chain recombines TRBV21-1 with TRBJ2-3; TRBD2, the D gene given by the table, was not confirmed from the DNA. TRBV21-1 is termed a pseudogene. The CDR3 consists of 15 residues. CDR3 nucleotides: TGTGCCAGCAGCAAAGTACTAGCGGCCACAGATACGCAGTATTTT. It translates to CASSKVLAATDTQYF.

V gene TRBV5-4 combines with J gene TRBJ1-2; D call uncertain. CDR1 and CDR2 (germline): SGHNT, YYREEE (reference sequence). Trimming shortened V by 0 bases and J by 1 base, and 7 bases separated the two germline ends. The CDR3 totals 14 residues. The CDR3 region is CASSLAPYNYGYTF. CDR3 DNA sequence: TGTGCCAGCAGCTTGGCTCCGTATAACTATGGCTACACCTTC.

In DNA form, the CDR3 reads TGTGCCAGCAGCTTCCCGCTCCCGGGACTAGCGTACAATGAGCAGTTCTTC. Translation: CASSFPLPGLAYNEQFF. The J gene is TRBJ2-1, the V gene TRBV7-2; 10 bases match TRBD2. CDR1 is SGHTA and CDR2 is FQGNSA in the germline V gene. V lost 3 bases, J lost 4 bases, and 9 bases stayed unmatched. The CDR3 has 17 residues.